The sequence of this T cell receptor beta chain was determined in a study of T-cell memory formation after mild COVID-19. cDNA libraries for TCR alpha and TCR beta, carrying sample barcodes and UMIs, came from 5'RACE with constant-segment primers. TCRdb re-derived calls from the 5' RACE reads in MiXCR, one entry per CDR3 protein. The table includes about 190,000 distinct CDR3 sequences, around 17% detected once. J was trimmed by 0 bases and V by 7 bases; bases with no gene match: 2. The CDR3 has 14 residues. The sequenced material came from PBMCs or a T cell subset sorted from them (not recorded which). The V call is TRBV12-3 or TRBV12-4, the J call TRBJ1-5, with 8 bases matching TRBD1. The clonotype was recovered from an adult woman who had mild COVID-19 (a few samples of this study predate the infection). Cell type and time point are not known. CDR3 coding DNA: TGTGCCAGCAAAGGGACAGGTAGCAATCAGCCCCAGCATTTT. This sequence encodes CASKGTGSNQPQHF.